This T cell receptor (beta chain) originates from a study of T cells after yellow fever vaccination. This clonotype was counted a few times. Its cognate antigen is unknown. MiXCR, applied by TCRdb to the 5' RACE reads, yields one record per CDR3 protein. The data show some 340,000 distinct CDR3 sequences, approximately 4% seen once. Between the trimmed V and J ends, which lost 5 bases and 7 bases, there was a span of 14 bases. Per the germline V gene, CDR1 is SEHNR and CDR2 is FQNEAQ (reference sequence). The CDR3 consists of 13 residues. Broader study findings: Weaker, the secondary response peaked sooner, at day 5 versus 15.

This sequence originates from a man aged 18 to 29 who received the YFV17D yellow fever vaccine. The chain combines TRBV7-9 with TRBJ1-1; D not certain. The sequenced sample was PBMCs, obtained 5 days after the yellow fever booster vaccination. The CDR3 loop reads CASSVKGRSEAFF. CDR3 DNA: TGTGCCAGCAGCGTGAAGGGTAGGAGTGAAGCTTTCTTT.